This entry lists 29 T cell receptor beta chains sequenced from one sample in a study of vaccination and CD4 T cells after COVID-19. No antigen has been assigned to these receptors. The treatment is: 10-day PBMC culture with coronavirus spike peptide pools or control peptides (ViraFEST assay). The Oncomine TCR Beta short-read assay was what sequenced the DNA obtained from cultured CD4+ T cells. TCRdb re-derived calls from the PCR reads in MiXCR, one entry per CDR3 protein. This table has roughly 20,000 distinct CDR3 sequences, 40% to 45% appearing once. The specimen was CD4+ T cells from blood, cultured in vitro, collected after SARS-CoV-2 vaccination. These receptors were collected from a human donor who had recovered from COVID-19.

The chain carries TRBV19 and TRBJ2-4, with TRBD1 identical over 9 bases. The CDR3 contains 16 residues. Trimming took 5 bases from V and 8 from J; bases not matched to a gene: 13. Germline assignment: CDR1 LNHDA and CDR2 SQIVND (reference sequence). CDR3 residues: CASSAKTGTGRDIQYF. Written as DNA, the CDR3 is TGTGCCAGTAGTGCTAAAACCGGGACAGGGCGGGACATTCAGTACTTC.

This clonotype was seen more than once but under ten times. The chain uses TRBV7-2 and TRBJ2-2; TRBD2 aligns across 8 bases. The junction had 8 bases not matched to a gene; V was cut back by 5 bases and J by 6 bases. From germline, CDR1 is SGHTA and CDR2 FQGNSA. This CDR3 comprises 15 residues. CDR3 DNA: TGTGCCAGCAGCAACGGGGGGGCGGTCTCCGGGGAGCTGTTTTTT. Amino acid sequence: CASSNGGAVSGELFF.

J is TRBJ2-3 and V is TRBV12-3 or TRBV12-4; 7 positions agree with TRBD1. Unmatched junction bases numbered 9, after V lost 6 bases and J lost 3 bases. The CDR3 spans 15 residues. The CDR3 sequence: CASRPRQGGTDTQYF. CDR3 in DNA: TGTGCCAGCAGGCCAAGACAGGGTGGGACAGATACGCAGTATTTT.

The sample holds a few counts of this clonotype. This chain links TRBV20-1 with TRBJ2-1; perhaps TRBD1 as D (5 bases). Germline CDR1 is DFQATT and CDR2 is SNEGSKA (reference sequence). Trimming cost V 3 bases and J 6 bases, with 12 bases left between them. CDR3 size: 13 residues. CDR3 nucleotides: TGCAGTGCTAGGGGGCCGAGGCGCAATGAGCAGTTCTTC. It translates to CSARGPRRNEQFF.

The chain has TRBV7-2 and TRBJ1-1, with unresolved D. Germline assignment: CDR1 SGHTA and CDR2 FQGNSA. V was trimmed by 2 bases and J by 4 bases, leaving 8 bases between them. The CDR3 covers 13 residues. The CDR3 is CASSLRKGTEAFF. CDR3 DNA sequence: TGTGCCAGCAGCTTAAGGAAGGGCACTGAAGCTTTCTTT.

CDR3 bases: TGTGCCAGCAGTTTCAGGGGCCGGGGCAATCAGCCCCAGCATTTT. It translates to CASSFRGRGNQPQHF. This chain links TRBV2 with TRBJ1-5; tentative D call: TRBD1 (6 bases). V was trimmed by 5 bases and J by 2 bases, leaving 13 bases between them. Per germline, CDR1 SNHLY and CDR2 FYNNEI. The CDR3 sequence is 15 residues long.

This clonotype was detected a few times. The rearrangement uses TRBV6-5 and TRBJ1-6; maybe TRBD1 (6 bases). Trimming pared 2 bases from V and 8 bases from J, leaving 7 bases between. CDR1 MNHEY and CDR2 SVGAGI come from the germline V gene. The CDR3 totals 13 residues. For the CDR3, the DNA is TGTGCCAGCAGTTACAGGGGGGATTCACCCCTCCACTTT. As protein: CASSYRGDSPLHF.

Only one count was recorded for this clonotype. The chain uses TRBV7-9 and TRBJ2-1, with 14 bases that match TRBD2. Germline-derived CDR1 and CDR2 are SEHNR and FQNEAQ (reference sequence). The CDR3 has 22 residues. The V segment lost 5 bases and the J segment 0 bases; nucleotides outside the gene matches: 18. This chain's CDR3 is CASSISFGLAGGPPSSYNEQFF. Here the CDR3 DNA reads TGTGCCAGCAGCATATCCTTTGGACTAGCGGGAGGCCCTCCGAGCTCCTACAATGAGCAGTTCTTC.

This rearrangement joins TRBV6-4 to TRBJ1-1; weak D call: TRBD1 (5 bases). The V end lost 4 bases, the J end lost 1 base, and 10 bases lay between the germline ends. The germline CDR1 and CDR2 sequences are MRHNA and SNTAGT. This CDR3 has 14 residues. The chain's CDR3 is CASSAGPGNTEAFF. For the CDR3, the DNA is TGTGCCAGCAGTGCGGGGCCGGGGAACACTGAAGCTTTCTTT.

V is TRBV28 and J is TRBJ1-6, with 9 bases matching TRBD1. Per the germline V gene, CDR1 is MDHEN and CDR2 is SYDVKM. This CDR3 spans 15 amino acids. With 8 bases clipped from V and 8 bases from J, the junction kept 10 bases outside the gene matches. CDR3 protein: CASVELGTGYSPLHF. CDR3 nucleotide sequence: TGTGCCAGCGTTGAACTCGGGACAGGGTATTCACCCCTCCACTTT.

This chain joins TRBV5-5 and TRBJ2-5; 7 bases align to TRBD2. This CDR3 is built from 15 residues. With 4 bases clipped from V and 5 bases from J, the junction kept 11 bases outside the gene matches. The germline gives CDR1 SGHKS, CDR2 YYEKEE (reference sequence). CDR3 loop: CASSPSGAREETQYF. In DNA, the CDR3 is TGTGCCAGCAGCCCAAGCGGGGCCCGGGAGGAGACCCAGTACTTC.

This clonotype is classed as medium-sized. The rearrangement links TRBV27 to TRBJ2-7; D is unresolved. Germline V gene sequence: CDR1 MNHEY, CDR2 SMNVEV (reference sequence). The V and J ends lost 5 bases and 2 bases respectively, with 16 bases between them. CDR3 length equals 15 residues. For the CDR3, the DNA is TGTGCCAGCAGTCTAAAACCGGACGGTACCTACGAGCAGTACTTC. This codes for CASSLKPDGTYEQYF.

The chain combines TRBV20-1 with TRBJ2-7, with 12 bases aligning to TRBD2. From germline, CDR1 is DFQATT and CDR2 SNEGSKA (reference sequence). The CDR3 is 15 amino acids. The V and J ends lost 3 bases and 2 bases, in that order; junction bases with no gene match: 5. The CDR3 sequence: CSASRTSGTPYEQYF. The CDR3 nucleotides are TGCAGTGCTAGTCGGACTAGCGGGACCCCCTACGAGCAGTACTTC.

The gene calls are TRBV7-6 and TRBJ1-2; perhaps TRBD1 as D (6 bases). V lost 3 bases to trimming and J lost 2 bases, with 13 bases between them. The CDR3 consists of 15 residues. Germline values: CDR1 SGHVS, CDR2 FNYEAQ. The CDR3, as DNA: TGTGCCAGCAGCTTCACCCCACAGGGAAACTATGGCTACACCTTC. Translated, it gives CASSFTPQGNYGYTF.

This clonotype was observed a handful of times. The chain carries TRBV7-2 and TRBJ2-7, with D perhaps assigned TRBD1 or TRBD2 (6 bases each). The CDR3 consists of 14 residues. Germline lookup yields CDR1 SGHTA and CDR2 FQGNSA. V was cut by 3 bases and J by 4 bases, with 13 bases left in between. CDR3 sequence reads: CASSFQGGYYEQYF. In nucleotides, the CDR3 is TGTGCCAGCAGCTTCCAAGGGGGGTATTACGAGCAGTACTTC.

The V call is TRBV28, the J call TRBJ1-5; the match to TRBD1 covers 10 bases. CDR1 and CDR2 from the germline V gene are MDHEN and SYDVKM. V trimming: 3 bases; J trimming: 6 bases; junction bases outside the gene matches: 8. This CDR3 has 16 amino acids. The CDR3 region has the DNA TGTGCCAGCAGTTTTACCAAAGACAGGGGGCGTCAGCCCCAGCATTTT. It specifies CASSFTKDRGRQPQHF.

This clonotype has more than one count but fewer than ten. V is TRBV6-2 or TRBV6-3 and J is TRBJ2-3, with D tentatively TRBD2 (7 bases). Germline values: CDR1 MNHEY, CDR2 SVGEGT. V lost 3 bases and J lost 2, with 12 bases in between. The CDR3 spans 15 residues. CDR3 nucleotides: TGTGCCAGCAGTTATGGCGGGGGCCCCACAGATACGCAGTATTTT. This codes for CASSYGGGPTDTQYF.

This chain connects TRBV5-1 to TRBJ1-5; D unclear. Per germline, CDR1 SGHRS and CDR2 YFSETQ. V gave up 0 bases and J gave up 1 base, with 5 bases separating them. This CDR3 spans 14 amino acids. DNA for the CDR3: TGCGCCAGCAGCTTGGACGGGAGCAATCAGCCCCAGCATTTT. Residues: CASSLDGSNQPQHF.

In its sample, this clonotype was seen a few times. The V gene is TRBV7-2, the J gene TRBJ1-2, with 8 bases lining up with TRBD1. Germline V gene lookup returns CDR1 SGHTA and CDR2 FQGNSA. Germline trimming cut 5 bases from V and 3 bases from J; bases unmatched to any gene: 8. The CDR3 covers 15 residues. The CDR3 loop reads CASSAAGGSDYGYTF. The DNA for the CDR3 is TGTGCCAGCAGCGCAGCAGGGGGCAGTGACTATGGCTACACCTTC.

The V call is TRBV15, the J call TRBJ2-1; no definite D call. With 9 bases removed from V and 12 bases from J, the gap between germline ends came to 21 bases. This CDR3 has 13 residues. Germline V CDR1 and CDR2: LNHNV, YYDKDF (reference sequence). Here the CDR3 DNA reads TGTGCCACAGGAAACCCGTCTGAAGGACGGCAGTTCTTC. It is translated as CATGNPSEGRQFF.

There are a few counts of this clonotype. V usage is TRBV20-1 and J usage is TRBJ2-3, with 9 bases that match TRBD1. Germline V lookup: CDR1 DFQATT, CDR2 SNEGSKA (reference sequence). The CDR3 runs 17 residues. V shed 0 bases, J shed 2 bases, and the junction held 9 bases outside the gene matches. CDR3 bases: TGCAGTGCTAGAGACCTAACCGGGACAGGGATCACAGATACGCAGTATTTT. The encoded protein is CSARDLTGTGITDTQYF.

V usage is TRBV7-2 and J usage is TRBJ1-1; no clear D gene. Germline V gene data show CDR1 as SGHTA and CDR2 as FQGNSA. The CDR3 is 14 amino acids. Trimming took off 4 bases at V and 1 base at J, with 10 bases between the two ends. DNA of the CDR3: TGTGCCAGCAGCTCCCGGGCCAAGAACACTGAAGCTTTCTTT. Translated: CASSSRAKNTEAFF.

This clonotype has just one count. This chain uses TRBV19 with TRBJ1-1, with D perhaps TRBD1 (5 bases). The CDR3 length is 14 residues. Trimming stripped 4 bases from V and 3 bases from J, with 12 bases between. From germline, CDR1 is LNHDA and CDR2 SQIVND (reference sequence). Written as DNA, the CDR3 is TGTGCCAGTAGTACCCCGGACATTTACACTGAAGCTTTCTTT. Residues: CASSTPDIYTEAFF.

The chain has TRBV19 and TRBJ1-1, with 8 bases fitting TRBD1. V lost 4 bases and J lost 4; bases outside the gene matches: 11. Germline V gene lookup returns CDR1 LNHDA and CDR2 SQIVND (reference sequence). The CDR3 sequence is 16 residues long. The CDR3 reads CASSKSRTGSGTEAFF. CDR3 coding DNA: TGTGCCAGTAGTAAGAGTAGGACAGGGTCCGGCACTGAAGCTTTCTTT.

The rearrangement joins TRBV24-1 to TRBJ2-2; D assignment may be TRBD1 or TRBD2 (5 bases each). This CDR3 contains 14 residues. Trimming removed 7 bases from V and 1 base from J, with 9 bases in between. Germline V CDR1 and CDR2: KGHDR, SFDVKD. CDR3 nucleotides: TGTGCCACCAGGGGACGGCTGAACACCGGGGAGCTGTTTTTT. Its protein is CATRGRLNTGELFF.

In this sample, this clonotype turned up a few times. This rearrangement joins TRBV7-9 to TRBJ2-5; no definite D call. Trimming cost V 5 bases and J 7 bases, with 8 bases left between them. The CDR3 extends over 11 amino acids. The germline V gene has CDR1 SEHNR and CDR2 FQNEAQ (reference sequence). The CDR3 loop is CASSLTLTQYF. The CDR3 bases are TGTGCCAGCAGCCTGACCTTGACCCAGTACTTC.

The rearrangement joins TRBV15 to TRBJ2-7; D may be TRBD1 or TRBD2 (5 bases each). With 0 bases removed from V and 0 bases from J, the gap between germline ends came to 9 bases. The CDR3 spans 15 residues. Germline V CDR1 and CDR2: LNHNV, YYDKDF (reference sequence). CDR3 in DNA: TGTGCCACCAGCAGAGATAAGGGGACCTCCTACGAGCAGTACTTC. It specifies CATSRDKGTSYEQYF.

This clonotype came up a few times. The chain couples TRBV6-1 to TRBJ2-5; D call uncertain. Trimming left V 6 bases short and J 4 bases short, with 9 bases between. Germline loops: CDR1 MNHNS, CDR2 SASEGT. This CDR3 spans 12 amino acids. The CDR3: CASRGSRETQYF. DNA of the CDR3: TGTGCCAGCAGGGGCAGTCGAGAGACCCAGTACTTC.

The chain combines TRBV7-8 with TRBJ2-2; 8 bases fit TRBD1. Looked up from germline, CDR1 is SGHVS and CDR2 is FQNEAQ. The trim removed 1 base at V and 2 bases at J, leaving 3 bases unmatched. The CDR3 is made up of 16 amino acids. Here the CDR3 DNA reads TGTGCCAGCAGCTTAGGGACAGGGAGAAACACCGGGGAGCTGTTTTTT. Its translation is CASSLGTGRNTGELFF. Filled out from reference TRBV7-8 and TRBJ2-2, the complete variable domain reads GAGVSQSPRYKVAKRGQDVALRCDPISGHVSLFWYQQALGQGPEFLTYFQNEAQLDKSGLPSDRFFAERPEGSVSTLKIQRTQQEDSAVYLCASSLGTGRNTGELFFGEGSRLTVL.